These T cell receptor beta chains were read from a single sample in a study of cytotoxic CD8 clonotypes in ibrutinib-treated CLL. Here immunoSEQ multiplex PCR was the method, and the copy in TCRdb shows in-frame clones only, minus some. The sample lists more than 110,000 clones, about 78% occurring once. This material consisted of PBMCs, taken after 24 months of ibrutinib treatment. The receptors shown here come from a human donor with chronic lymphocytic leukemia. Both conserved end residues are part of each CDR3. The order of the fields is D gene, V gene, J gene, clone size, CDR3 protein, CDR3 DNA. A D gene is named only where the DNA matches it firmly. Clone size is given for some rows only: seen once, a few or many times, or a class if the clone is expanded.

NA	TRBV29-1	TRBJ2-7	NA	CSASGGSYEQYF	TGCAGCGCCAGTGGGGGCTCCTACGAGCAGTACTTC
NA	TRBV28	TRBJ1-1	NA	CASSPPGVENTEAFF	TGTGCCAGCAGCCCGCCGGGGGTGGAGAACACTGAAGCTTTCTTT
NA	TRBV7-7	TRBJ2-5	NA	CASSLSGDQETQYF	TGTGCTAGCAGCTTATCAGGAGACCAAGAGACCCAGTACTTC
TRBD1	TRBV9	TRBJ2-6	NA	CASTAGQGAAGANVLTF	TGTGCCAGCACCGCAGGACAGGGGGCGGCTGGGGCCAACGTCCTGACTTTC
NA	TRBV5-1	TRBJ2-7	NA	CASSLGPEGYEQYF	TGCGCCAGCAGCTTGGGACCCGAGGGATACGAGCAGTACTTC
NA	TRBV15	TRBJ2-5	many	CATSRDVETQYF	TGTGCCACCAGCAGAGATGTAGAGACCCAGTACTTC
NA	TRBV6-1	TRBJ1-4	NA	CASCATEGEKLFF	TGTGCCAGCTGCGCCACCGAGGGGGAAAAACTGTTTTTT
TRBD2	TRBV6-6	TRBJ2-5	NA	CASSYRAGVSETQYF	TGTGCCAGCAGTTACAGAGCGGGGGTATCGGAGACCCAGTACTTC
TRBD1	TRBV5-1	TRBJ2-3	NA	CASSFGVGGAADTQYF	TGCGCCAGCAGCTTCGGGGTAGGGGGCGCAGCAGATACGCAGTATTTT
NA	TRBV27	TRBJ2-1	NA	CASLVGNEQFF	TGTGCCAGCCTGGTGGGCAATGAGCAGTTCTTC
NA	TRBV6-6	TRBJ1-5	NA	CASSYDINQPQHF	TGTGCCAGCAGTTACGACATCAATCAGCCCCAGCATTTT
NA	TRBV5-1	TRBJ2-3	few	CASSSGNGGRTDTQYF	TGCGCCAGCAGCTCCGGCAACGGGGGGCGTACAGATACGCAGTATTTT
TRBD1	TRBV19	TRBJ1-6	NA	CASSPGQGHNSPLHF	TGTGCCAGTAGTCCGGGACAGGGGCATAATTCACCCCTCCACTTT
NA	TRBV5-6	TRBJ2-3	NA	CASSLGVLGADTQYF	TGTGCCAGCAGCTTGGGGGTGCTCGGGGCTGATACGCAGTATTTT
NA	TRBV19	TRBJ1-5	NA	CASSPPRGWDQPQHF	TGTGCCAGTAGTCCCCCACGGGGGTGGGATCAGCCCCAGCATTTT
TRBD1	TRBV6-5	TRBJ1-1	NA	CASSYAGTGHTEAFF	TGTGCCAGCAGTTACGCCGGGACAGGGCACACTGAAGCTTTCTTT
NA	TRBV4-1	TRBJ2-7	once	CASSQGPGAGNYEQYF	TGCGCCAGCAGCCAAGGGCCAGGGGCGGGTAACTACGAGCAGTACTTC
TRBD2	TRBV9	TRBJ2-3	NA	CASSLRLAGRTDTQYF	TGTGCCAGCAGCCTAAGACTAGCGGGGCGCACAGATACGCAGTATTTT
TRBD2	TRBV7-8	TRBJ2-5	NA	CASSQDPAGTQETQYF	TGTGCCAGCAGCCAAGACCCAGCGGGGACTCAAGAGACCCAGTACTTC
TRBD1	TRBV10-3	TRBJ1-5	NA	CASTGGYDQPQHF	TGTGCCTCGACAGGGGGCTATGATCAGCCCCAGCATTTT
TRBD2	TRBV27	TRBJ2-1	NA	CASSLWASGGYNEQFF	TGTGCCAGCAGTTTATGGGCTAGCGGAGGCTACAATGAGCAGTTCTTC
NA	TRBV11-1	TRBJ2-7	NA	CASSPTGNEQYF	TGTGCCAGCAGCCCCACAGGTAACGAGCAGTACTTC
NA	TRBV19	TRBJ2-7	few	CASSIRQAGEQYF	TGTGCCAGTAGTATCCGGCAGGCTGGCGAGCAGTACTTC
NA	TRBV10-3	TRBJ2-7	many	CAISQTSEQYF	TGTGCCATCAGCCAAACCAGCGAGCAGTACTTC
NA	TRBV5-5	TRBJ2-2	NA	CASSLAGGRITGELFF	TGTGCCAGCAGCTTGGCCGGGGGGCGCATCACCGGGGAGCTGTTTTTT
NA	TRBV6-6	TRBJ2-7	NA	CASNHAGSSPYEQYF	TGTGCCAGCAACCACGCGGGGAGTTCCCCCTACGAGCAGTACTTC
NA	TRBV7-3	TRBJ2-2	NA	CASSLRAGELFF	TGTGCCAGCAGCTTACGTGCCGGGGAGCTGTTTTTT
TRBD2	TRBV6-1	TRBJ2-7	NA	CASSPGLAGVGEQYF	TGTGCCAGCAGTCCGGGACTAGCGGGAGTTGGCGAGCAGTACTTC
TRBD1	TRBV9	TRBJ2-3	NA	CAGSARQGADTQYF	TGTGCCGGCAGCGCGCGACAGGGGGCAGATACGCAGTATTTT
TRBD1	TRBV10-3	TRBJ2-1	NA	CAISEWTGEGEQFF	TGTGCCATCAGTGAGTGGACAGGGGAAGGGGAGCAGTTCTTC
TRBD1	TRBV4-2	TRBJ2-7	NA	CASSDPGGSGVREQYF	TGTGCCAGCAGCGACCCAGGGGGCAGTGGTGTTCGCGAGCAGTACTTC
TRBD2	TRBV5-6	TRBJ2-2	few	CASSLPGAGRTGELFF	TGTGCCAGCAGCTTGCCGGGAGCGGGACGCACCGGGGAGCTGTTTTTT
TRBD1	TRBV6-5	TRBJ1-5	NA	CASSPGQGSNQPQHF	TGTGCCAGCAGCCCCGGACAGGGAAGCAATCAGCCCCAGCATTTT
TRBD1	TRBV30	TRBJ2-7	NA	CAWDRVNEQYF	TGTGCCTGGGACAGGGTCAACGAGCAGTACTTC
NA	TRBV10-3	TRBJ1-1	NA	CAIRPGTMNTEAFF	TGTGCCATCAGACCCGGGACAATGAACACTGAAGCTTTCTTT
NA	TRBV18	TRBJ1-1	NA	CASSPSGSWADTEAFF	TGTGCCAGCTCACCTTCTGGGTCCTGGGCCGACACTGAAGCTTTCTTT
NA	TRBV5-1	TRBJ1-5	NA	CASSLLPEGNQPQHF	TGCGCCAGCAGCTTGCTGCCGGAGGGCAATCAGCCCCAGCATTTT
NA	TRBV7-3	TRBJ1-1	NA	CASSLRPGDPMNTEAFF	TGTGCCAGCAGCCTGCGGCCAGGGGATCCCATGAACACTGAAGCTTTCTTT
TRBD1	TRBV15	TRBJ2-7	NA	CATSGHRGAYEQYF	TGTGCCACCAGCGGGCACAGGGGAGCCTACGAGCAGTACTTC
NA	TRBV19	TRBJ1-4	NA	CASSPSGGPNEKLFF	TGTGCCAGTAGTCCCTCCGGGGGGCCAAATGAAAAACTGTTTTTT
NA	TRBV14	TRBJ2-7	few	CASSQDGGAGREQYF	TGTGCCAGCAGCCAAGACGGCGGCGCAGGGCGGGAGCAGTACTTC
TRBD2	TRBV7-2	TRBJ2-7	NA	CASSWTSILRPEQYF	TGTGCCAGCAGCTGGACTAGCATTCTTCGTCCCGAGCAGTACTTC
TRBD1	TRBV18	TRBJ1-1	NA	CASSPPRQGPEAFF	TGTGCCAGCTCACCCCCACGACAGGGACCCGAAGCTTTCTTT
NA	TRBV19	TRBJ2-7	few	CASTGGGGEQYF	TGTGCCAGTACCGGGGGAGGAGGTGAGCAGTACTTC
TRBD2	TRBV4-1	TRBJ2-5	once	CASSSRGEETQYF	TGCGCCAGCAGCTCCCGGGGGGAAGAGACCCAGTACTTC
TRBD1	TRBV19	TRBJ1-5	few	CASRSGGPGQPQHF	TGTGCCAGTAGGTCAGGGGGCCCGGGGCAGCCCCAGCATTTT
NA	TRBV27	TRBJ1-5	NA	CASSFSSFSNQPQHF	TGTGCCAGCAGTTTCTCCTCCTTTAGCAATCAGCCCCAGCATTTT
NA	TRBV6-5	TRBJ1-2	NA	CASSSAPEGGYTF	TGTGCCAGCAGTTCGGCCCCGGAGGGTGGCTACACCTTC
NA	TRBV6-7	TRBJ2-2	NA	CASRRDSRSRELFF	TGTGCCAGCAGGCGGGACTCACGCTCCAGGGAGCTGTTTTTT
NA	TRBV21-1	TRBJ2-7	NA	CASSGLAGGIYEQYF	TGTGCCAGCAGCGGACTAGCGGGGGGTATCTACGAGCAGTACTTC
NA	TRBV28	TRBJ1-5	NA	CASNRRQVGTGNQPQHF	TGTGCCAGCAATCGTCGACAGGTAGGGACGGGCAATCAGCCCCAGCATTTT
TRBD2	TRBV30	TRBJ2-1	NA	CAWSATSGGYNEQFF	TGTGCCTGGAGCGCTACTAGCGGGGGCTACAATGAGCAGTTCTTC
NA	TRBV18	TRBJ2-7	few	CASSPDDYEQYF	TGTGCCAGCTCACCGGACGACTACGAGCAGTACTTC
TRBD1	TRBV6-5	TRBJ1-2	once	CASSYAGTGGGYTF	TGTGCCAGCAGTTACGCCGGGACAGGGGGGGGCTACACCTTC
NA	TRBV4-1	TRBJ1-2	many	CASSQDRNYGYTF	TGCGCCAGCAGCCAAGATCGGAACTATGGCTACACCTTC
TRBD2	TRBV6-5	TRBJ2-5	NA	CASSRLAGAGETQYF	TGTGCCAGCAGTCGACTAGCGGGGGCGGGGGAGACCCAGTACTTC
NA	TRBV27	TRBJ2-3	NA	CASRRGGTTDTQYF	TGTGCCAGCAGGAGGGGGGGGACCACAGATACGCAGTATTTT